This T cell receptor (beta chain) was observed in a study of T cells in Graves' hyperthyroidism and ophthalmopathy. Study findings and constraints: The majority of expanded thyroid clonotypes above 0.001 also appeared in blood. Onset of ophthalmopathy came a median approximately 6 months after the model predicted it.

The sample holds many counts of this clonotype. Its antigen remains unknown. TCR beta CDR3 sequences were amplified from RNA transcripts. An initial round of RT-PCR targeting the TCR CDR3 relied on the HTBI primer set. Using its own MiXCR run on the multiplex PCR reads, TCRdb lists one record per CDR3 protein. The sample includes almost 350,000 distinct CDR3 sequences, about a sixth seen only once; the top ten take roughly 16%. Germline-derived CDR1 and CDR2 are SGHAT and FQNNGV. The CDR3 spans 13 residues. V lost 1 base, J lost 7 bases, and 11 bases lay in between. The specimen was blood. The chain joins TRBV11-2 to TRBJ2-7, with no clear D. The clonotype comes from a woman aged 35 to 49 with Graves' ophthalmopathy. The CDR3 nucleotides are TGTGCCAGCAGCTTAGTGGGGTTTGGTGAGCAGTACTTC. Its translation: CASSLVGFGEQYF.